Described below is a single T cell receptor beta chain sequence and its context. What it binds is not known. Germline and junction disagree at one end, which may indicate a read error. The CDR3 has 16 residues. The germline V gene encodes CDR1 SGHTA and CDR2 FQGNSA. The sample belongs to a study of T-cell reconstitution after alpha-beta-depleted transplantation in children. The TCRbeta library was prepared with unique molecular identifiers. TCRdb ran MiXCR on the PCR reads and lists one entry per CDR3 protein. The data hold hundreds of thousands of distinct CDR3 sequences, with 10% to 15% observed a single time. General study findings and limits: From newly produced T cells came most of the T-cell counts and diversity one year after transplant. Several hundred expanded graft clones reportedly supplied alpha-beta T cells about two months after transplant. Several patients had high TCRbeta diversity at day 60; it came from surviving recipient T cells and thymic progenitors.

The specimen comprised PBMCs, mostly from graft donor cells, sampled 360 days after TCRalphabeta/CD19-depleted stem cell transplant. This receptor was taken from a male patient aged 5 to 17 who had a stem cell transplant for acute myeloid leukemia, so the T cells may come from the graft donor. The J gene is TRBJ2-5, the V gene TRBV7-2; TRBD2 matches at 10 bases. CDR3 in DNA: TGTGCCAGCAGCCTAGCTGGGACTAGCGTGAAAGAGACCCAGTACTTC. Its translation is CASSLAGTSVKETQYF.